This entry is about one T cell receptor (beta chain). This specimen comes from a study of CXCR3-negative and CXCR3-positive naive CD8 T cells. Carrying UMI labels, the TRB cDNA libraries were prepared through 5' RACE. TCRdb re-called the 5' RACE reads and shows each CDR3 protein once, DNA omitted. Here the sample table reports more than 50,000 distinct CDR3 sequences. Germline assignment: CDR1 MNHEY and CDR2 SVGEGT. CDR3 length: 16 residues. The chain links TRBV6-2 or TRBV6-3 to TRBJ1-5; as DNA is missing, the TRBD1 call by TCRdb cannot be tested. This TCR came from a human donor in good health. Some clones in this sample may be carry-over from other donors' samples. Sequenced: naive CXCR3- CD8+ T cells from blood. The subset denotes: CD45RO-CCR7+CD27+CD95- naive CD8+ T cells lacking CXCR3 (TNR3-). CDR3 sequence reads: CASSYSEGLSNQPQHF.